Included here is one T cell receptor (beta chain) sequence, with context. Its antigen is undetermined. Some clones are missing from TCRdb's copy, which holds only in-frame ones; the method was immunoSEQ multiplex PCR. The table has 73,000 or so clones, around 87% seen once; the top ten hold 3.5% to 5%. Germline V gene sequence: CDR1 PRHDT, CDR2 FYEKMQ (reference sequence). Trimming cost V 0 bases and J 5 bases, with 19 bases left between them. The CDR3 is made up of 18 amino acids. The data were obtained in a study of graft-versus-host responses after intestinal transplantation. Whole-study results and caveats: Analysis identified GvH clones in recipient marrow, with some appearing first in ileum or blood.

The TCR was taken from a human donor who was the organ donor for an intestinal transplant. The sequencing here drew on unstimulated CD8+ T cells sorted from spleen or lymph node cells, taken before transplant. V usage is TRBV13 and J usage is TRBJ1-4; maybe TRBD1 (6 bases). CDR3 coding DNA: TGTGCCAGCAGCTTAGGACGACAGGATTCTCTCCAAAATGAAAAACTGTTTTTT. This encodes CASSLGRQDSLQNEKLFF.